The 19 T cell receptor beta chains listed next were all sequenced from one sample in a study of OX40 agonist ivuxolimab in advanced cancers. Method: immunoSEQ multiplex PCR; TCRdb's copy keeps in-frame clones and lacks some. The repertoire holds 60,000 to 70,000 clones, roughly 87% seen once, with under 3.5% in the top ten. This specimen was CD4+ or CD8+ T cells sorted from blood, taken in a trial of the OX40 agonist ivuxolimab. The receptor source for this set is an adult with an advanced solid tumor such as melanoma, head and neck, liver or kidney cancer.

V and J are TRBV28 and TRBJ1-5; D gene ambiguous. The germline CDR1 and CDR2 sequences are MDHEN and SYDVKM. The length of the CDR3 is 12 residues. V was trimmed by 5 bases and J by 11 bases, leaving 13 bases between them. The CDR3 coding sequence is TGTGCCAGCAGTACAACCCCCCCGTCCCAGCATTTT. Amino acids: CASSTTPPSQHF.

This sequence joins TRBV30 and TRBJ1-1; tentatively, D is TRBD1 (5 bases). The CDR3 is 14 amino acids. Germline CDR1 and CDR2: GTSNPN and SVGIG (reference sequence). V was pared by 4 bases and J by 0 bases, with 12 bases between. The DNA of the CDR3 is TGTGCCTGGACTCCCGGGACTATGAACACTGAAGCTTTCTTT. Protein: CAWTPGTMNTEAFF. The full variable domain, in which reference TRBV30 and TRBJ1-1 provide the parts outside the CDR3, is SQTIHQWPATLVQPVGSPLSLECTVEGTSNPNLYWYRQAAGRGLQLLFYSVGIGQISSEVPQNLSASRPQDRQFILSSKKLLLSDSGFYLCAWTPGTMNTEAFFGQGTRLTVV.

This chain connects TRBV5-4 to TRBJ1-1; TRBD1 matches at 7 bases. The germline gives CDR1 SGHNT, CDR2 YYREEE (reference sequence). With 0 bases clipped from V and 5 bases from J, the junction kept 4 bases outside the gene matches. The CDR3 has 14 amino acids. The CDR3, as DNA: TGTGCCAGCAGCTTGGAGCAGGGGGGAACTGAAGCTTTCTTT. Its protein is CASSLEQGGTEAFF.

The chain couples TRBV14 to TRBJ1-2; unclear D gene. Trimming left V 2 bases short and J 5 bases short, with 12 bases between. The CDR3 loop spans 14 amino acids. Germline values: CDR1 SGHDN, CDR2 FVKESK. The CDR3 loop reads CASSQRTEPYGYTF. CDR3 coding DNA: TGTGCCAGCAGCCAAAGAACGGAGCCTTATGGCTACACCTTC.

The chain carries TRBV29-1 and TRBJ2-1; D is ambiguous. Germline CDR1 and CDR2: SQVTM and ANQGSEA. V lost 3 bases and J lost 7, with 7 bases in between. The CDR3 totals 11 residues. The CDR3: CSVDKGNEQFF. CDR3 nucleotides: TGCAGCGTTGACAAGGGAAATGAGCAGTTCTTC.

The rearrangement joins TRBV28 to TRBJ1-2; D is perhaps TRBD1 (6 bases). The CDR3 totals 14 residues. The germline V gene encodes CDR1 MDHEN and CDR2 SYDVKM. V was trimmed by 2 bases and J by 4 bases, leaving 11 bases between them. The CDR3 DNA reads as TGTGCCAGCAGTTTAGAGGGGGAATTCTATGGCTACACCTTC. This sequence encodes CASSLEGEFYGYTF.

The CDR3 loop reads CASSLVGRRTGDTEAFF. In nucleotides, the CDR3 is TGTGCCAGCAGTTTAGTTGGGCGGCGGACAGGGGACACTGAAGCTTTCTTT. J is TRBJ1-1 and V is TRBV28; TRBD1 agrees at 9 bases. The length of the CDR3 is 17 residues. Germline loops: CDR1 MDHEN, CDR2 SYDVKM. The V gene end was trimmed by 2 bases and the J gene end by 3 bases; junction bases not matched to a gene: 10. Combining the CDR3 with reference TRBV28 and TRBJ1-1 gives the whole variable domain DVKVTQSSRYLVKRTGEKVFLECVQDMDHENMFWYRQDPGLGLRLIYFSYDVKMKEKGDIPEGYSVSREKKERFSLILESASTNQTSMYLCASSLVGRRTGDTEAFFGQGTRLTVV.

The sample holds a few counts of this clone. The chain is built from TRBV29-1 and TRBJ1-1; D might be TRBD1 (6 bases). Deletions cut 7 bases from V and 1 base from J, with 16 bases between. Germline V gives CDR1 SQVTM, CDR2 ANQGSEA. The CDR3 contains 14 residues. The CDR3 DNA follows: TGCAGCGCGAACACAGGGCTGGGGAACACTGAAGCTTTCTTT. Translation: CSANTGLGNTEAFF.

V and J are TRBV6-1 and TRBJ2-1, with D perhaps matching TRBD2 (7 bases). V was trimmed by 8 bases and J by 6 bases, leaving 11 bases between them. The CDR3 extends over 12 amino acids. The germline V gene encodes CDR1 MNHNS and CDR2 SASEGT. The CDR3 region has the DNA TGTGCCAGCGGGAGGGGGGTCAATGAGCAGTTCTTC. Translation: CASGRGVNEQFF.

This chain uses TRBV5-1 with TRBJ2-4; 7 bases map to TRBD1. The CDR3 runs to 16 residues. Looked up from germline, CDR1 is SGHRS and CDR2 is YFSETQ. V lost 0 bases, J lost 7 bases, and 10 bases stayed unmatched. The CDR3: CASSLAGQQGQNIQYF. The DNA of the CDR3 is TGCGCCAGCAGCTTGGCGGGACAGCAGGGCCAGAACATTCAGTACTTC.

The V gene is TRBV19, the J gene TRBJ2-2; 8 nucleotides agree with TRBD2. CDR1 and CDR2 from the germline V gene are LNHDA and SQIVND (reference sequence). V lost 6 bases and J lost 7; bases outside the gene matches: 13. The CDR3 is 16 residues long. In nucleotides, the CDR3 is TGTGCCAGTAGCCAACGGGGGGGCGGGGCCCGCGGGGAGCTGTTTTTT. Translation: CASSQRGGGARGELFF.

V and J are TRBV4-1 and TRBJ1-1; unclear D gene. V lost 5 bases to trimming and J lost 1 base, with 23 bases between them. CDR1 MGHRA and CDR2 YSYEKL come from the germline V gene. The CDR3 spans 18 residues. CDR3 nucleotides: TGCGCCAGCAGCGCCCTGGGAGGCGGAGACCGAAGGAACACTGAAGCTTTCTTT. Translation gives CASSALGGGDRRNTEAFF.

The rearrangement joins TRBV6-6 to TRBJ1-3; 7 bases are shared with TRBD1. The germline V gene encodes CDR1 MNHNY and CDR2 SVGAGI (reference sequence). J gave up 8 bases and V 0 bases, and 7 bases lay outside the gene matches. The CDR3 covers 15 residues. CDR3 bases: TGTGCCAGCAGTTACTCGCGCAGGGGGTTGCACACCATATATTTT. This encodes CASSYSRRGLHTIYF.

The V and J genes are TRBV19 and TRBJ2-6; the match to TRBD1 covers 12 bases. V shed 7 bases and J 4 bases; nucleotides not matched to a gene: 8. The CDR3 is 17 amino acids. The germline V gene has CDR1 LNHDA and CDR2 SQIVND (reference sequence). Here the CDR3 reads CASKAGQGARGANVLTF. The CDR3 region has the DNA TGTGCCAGTAAGGCGGGACAGGGGGCGCGGGGGGCCAACGTCCTGACTTTC.

This clone was observed a handful of times. The V gene is TRBV4-3, the J gene TRBJ1-2; D is ambiguous. With 2 bases removed from V and 8 bases from J, the gap between germline ends came to 18 bases. The germline V gene has CDR1 LGHNA and CDR2 YSLEER. The CDR3 is made up of 15 amino acids. The CDR3 loop reads CASSQNTATREGYTF. The CDR3 nucleotides read TGCGCCAGCAGCCAAAACACAGCCACCCGGGAGGGCTACACCTTC.

The chain employs TRBV19 and TRBJ2-7, with TRBD1 identical over 8 bases. V lost 6 bases and J lost 6; bases outside the gene matches: 4. CDR3 length: 12 residues. Germline V gene lookup returns CDR1 LNHDA and CDR2 SQIVND (reference sequence). The CDR3 bases are TGTGCCAGTAGCCCGACAGGGGTCGAGCAGTACTTC. Protein sequence: CASSPTGVEQYF.

This chain connects TRBV28 to TRBJ1-3, with 9 bases that match TRBD1. With V trimmed by 3 bases and J by 2 bases, 2 bases remained unmatched. The CDR3 consists of 15 residues. The germline V gene encodes CDR1 MDHEN and CDR2 SYDVKM. CDR3 nucleotides: TGTGCCAGCAGTTTCCGGGACAGGGCTGGAAACACCATATATTTT. It codes for CASSFRDRAGNTIYF.

This chain uses TRBV21-1 with TRBJ2-1; TRBD1 is the table's D call and was not checked against the DNA. TRBV21-1 corresponds to a pseudogene. The CDR3 length is 15 residues. Written as DNA, the CDR3 is TGTGCCAGCTTGGTTATGGCAAGCTCCTACAATGAGCAGTTCTTC. This codes for CASLVMASSYNEQFF.

The genes are TRBV5-5 and TRBJ2-1; 10 positions match TRBD2. Germline CDR1 and CDR2: SGHKS and YYEKEE (reference sequence). With 2 bases clipped from V and 4 bases from J, the junction kept 9 bases outside the gene matches. The length of the CDR3 is 17 residues. The CDR3, as DNA: TGTGCCAGCAGCTTCGGAGCGGGAGGGACCGTGTACAATGAGCAGTTCTTC. Translation gives CASSFGAGGTVYNEQFF.